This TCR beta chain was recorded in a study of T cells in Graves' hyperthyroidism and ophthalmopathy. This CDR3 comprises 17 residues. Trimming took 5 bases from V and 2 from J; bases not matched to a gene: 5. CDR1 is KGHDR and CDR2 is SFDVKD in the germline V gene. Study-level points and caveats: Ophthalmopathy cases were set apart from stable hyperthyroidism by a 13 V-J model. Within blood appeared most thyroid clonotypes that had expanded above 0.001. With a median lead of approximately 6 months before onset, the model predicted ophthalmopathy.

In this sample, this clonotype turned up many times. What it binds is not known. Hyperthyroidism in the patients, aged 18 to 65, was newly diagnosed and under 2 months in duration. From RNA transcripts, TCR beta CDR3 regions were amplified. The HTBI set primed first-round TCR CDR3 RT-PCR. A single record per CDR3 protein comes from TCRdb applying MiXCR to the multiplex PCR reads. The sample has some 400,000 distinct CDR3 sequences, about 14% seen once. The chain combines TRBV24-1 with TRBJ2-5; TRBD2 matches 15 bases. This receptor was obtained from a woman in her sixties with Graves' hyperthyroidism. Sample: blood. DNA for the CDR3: TGTGCCACCAGTGGGGGACTAGCGGGAGGACTACAAGAGACCCAGTACTTC. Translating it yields CATSGGLAGGLQETQYF.